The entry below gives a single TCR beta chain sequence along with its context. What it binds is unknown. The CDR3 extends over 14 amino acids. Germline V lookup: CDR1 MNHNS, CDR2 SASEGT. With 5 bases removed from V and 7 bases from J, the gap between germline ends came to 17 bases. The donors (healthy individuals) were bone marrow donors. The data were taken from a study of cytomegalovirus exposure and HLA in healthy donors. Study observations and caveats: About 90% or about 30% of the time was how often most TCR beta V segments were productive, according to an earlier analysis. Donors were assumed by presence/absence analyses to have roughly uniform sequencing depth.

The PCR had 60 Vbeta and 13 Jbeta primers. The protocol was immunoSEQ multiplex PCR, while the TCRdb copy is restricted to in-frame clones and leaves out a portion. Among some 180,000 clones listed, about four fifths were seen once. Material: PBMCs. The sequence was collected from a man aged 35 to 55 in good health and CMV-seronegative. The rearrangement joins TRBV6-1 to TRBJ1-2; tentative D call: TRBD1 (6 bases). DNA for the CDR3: TGTGCCAGCAGTAACCGCAGGGGAAGTCGTGGCTACACCTTC. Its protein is CASSNRRGSRGYTF.